The 5 T cell receptor beta chains below come from one sample, sequenced in a study of T cells in Graves' hyperthyroidism and ophthalmopathy. Authors of the study amplified TCR beta CDR3 regions from RNA transcripts. The HTBI primer set drove a first-round RT-PCR of the TCR CDR3. One entry per CDR3 protein results from TCRdb running MiXCR on the multiplex PCR reads. The data hold a few hundred thousand distinct CDR3 sequences, with roughly 13% observed a single time. The sequencing input was blood. The receptors come from a man between 25 and 39 years old with Graves' hyperthyroidism that later progressed to Graves' ophthalmopathy.

This chain uses TRBV30 with TRBJ1-6; D gene unclear. Germline V CDR1 and CDR2: GTSNPN, SVGIG (reference sequence). The V and J ends lost 0 bases and 15 bases respectively, with 9 bases between them. The CDR3 runs 11 residues. CDR3 sequence: CAWSVAEDLHF. The CDR3 DNA reads as TGTGCCTGGAGTGTGGCCGAGGACCTCCACTTT.

The chain joins TRBV7-3 to TRBJ2-7; 8 bases match TRBD1. V was pared by 5 bases and J by 2 bases, with 8 bases of the junction left unmatched. CDR3 size: 15 residues. The germline CDR1 and CDR2 sequences are SGHTA and FQGTGA. The CDR3 coding sequence is TGTGCCAGCAGCCAAATCCGGGACAGGACCTACGAGCAGTACTTC. Translation gives CASSQIRDRTYEQYF.

Ten or more counts support this clonotype. The gene calls are TRBV12-3 or TRBV12-4 and TRBJ1-2; TRBD1 matches at 8 bases. V shed 6 bases and J 5 bases; nucleotides not matched to a gene: 11. There are 15 residues in the CDR3. The CDR3, as DNA: TGTGCCAGCAGCCTTCACCGCACAGGGGGATATGGCTACACCTTC. Its translation: CASSLHRTGGYGYTF.

This clonotype was seen many times. The chain carries TRBV6-2 or TRBV6-3 and TRBJ1-1; no definite D call. The V end was cut by 1 base, the J end by 1 base, with 4 bases between. The CDR3 is made up of 13 amino acids. Looked up from germline, CDR1 is MNHEY and CDR2 is SVGEGT. The CDR3 region is CASSYWGNTEAFF. The DNA for the CDR3 is TGTGCCAGCAGTTACTGGGGGAACACTGAAGCTTTCTTT.

This chain links TRBV5-6 with TRBJ2-7; D is tentatively TRBD1 or TRBD2 (5 bases each). Trimming took off 4 bases at V and 2 bases at J, with 13 bases between the two ends. CDR1 is SGHDT, CDR2 YYEEEE, per germline. The CDR3 loop spans 14 amino acids. The CDR3 reads CASSQGRTTYEQYF. In nucleotides, the CDR3 is TGTGCCAGCAGCCAGGGACGGACCACCTACGAGCAGTACTTC.